This TCR beta chain derives from a study of blood T cells in healthy people across ages. Study details: Roughly one uniquely barcoded beta molecule per two T cells was captured.

Then a second PCR, running roughly 7 to 11 cycles, was carried out with a sample-barcoded 5' primer and a J-beta primer mix. One entry per CDR3 protein, called by TCRdb with MiXCR from the 5' RACE reads. This table has 1.5 million or so distinct CDR3 sequences, approximately 42% appearing once. Details on this clonotype: Its antigen is currently unknown.

The junction had 4 bases not matched to a gene; V was cut back by 1 base and J by 6 bases. Looked up from germline, CDR1 is SGHTA and CDR2 is FQGTGA. CDR3 size: 14 residues. Study-level points and caveats: Naive T cell percentage by flow cytometry tracked strongly with beta diversity. Older age coincided with a roughly linear decline in TCR beta diversity per million T cells.

The chain links TRBV7-3 to TRBJ2-3, with 7 bases lining up with TRBD2. What was sequenced was blood. This TCR derives from a woman aged 18-29 years in good health. CDR3 sequence reads: CASSLIGRLDTQYF. The CDR3 region has the DNA TGTGCCAGCAGCTTAATCGGGAGGTTGGATACGCAGTATTTT.